This T cell receptor beta chain was retrieved from a study of shared clonotypes between healthy human individuals. General study results and limits: Estimated clonotype richness was generally higher in naive than memory subsets.

TCRdb's table, derived via immunoSEQ multiplex PCR, lists solely in-frame clones and lacks some. The table has about 2.4 million clones, roughly 93% seen once. Each of the donors was a healthy adult who was HIV-negative and had not had a recent acute infection or vaccination. All donors were Caucasian adults living in Nashville, Tennessee. Germline V lookup: CDR1 SGHTA, CDR2 FQGNSA. This CDR3 is built from 14 residues. The V end was cut by 8 bases, the J end by 1 base, with 13 bases between. To note about this clone: Antigen unknown.

The material sequenced was naive CD4+ T cells from PBMCs. As to subset: CD45RA+ positively selected. The V call is TRBV7-2, the J call TRBJ2-3; the D is unclear. The sequence came from a man between 18 and 29 years old in good health. Some clones in this sample may be carry-over from other donors' samples. The CDR3 region is CASGSNLGTDTQYF. CDR3 DNA sequence: TGTGCCAGCGGATCCAATCTGGGCACAGATACGCAGTATTTT.